This entry features one TCR beta chain sequence. Its specificity is unknown. This sample was taken from a study of cytomegalovirus exposure and HLA in healthy donors. Study outcomes and limitations: Some TCR beta chains (more than 150 of them) were listed as cytomegalovirus-associated. Follow-up analysis found HLA locus-dependent TCR association rates, highest for DRB1 and lowest for HLA-C.

Germline V lookup: CDR1 SQVTM, CDR2 ANQGSEA. Trimming cost V 7 bases and J 3 bases, with 12 bases left between them. The CDR3 totals 12 residues. In the PCR, 60 Vbeta and 13 Jbeta primers were used. In the authors' workflow: A later analysis tallied approximately 87 million unique TCR beta chains, some 10 million of them shared. Clones were read by immunoSEQ multiplex PCR, and TCRdb kept only the in-frame ones, dropping some. The DNA was the basis for D and trimming; V, J and clone size are from that table. The sample has some 150,000 clones, roughly 9.4% seen once. The material sequenced was PBMCs. The chain joins TRBV29-1 to TRBJ1-2, with a tentative D call TRBD1 (6 bases). This receptor was obtained from a male donor in good health and CMV-seronegative. CDR3 in amino acids: CSARTDYYGYTF. The CDR3 DNA follows: TGCAGCGCCCGGACAGATTACTATGGCTACACCTTC.